The present T cell receptor beta chain was sequenced within a study of blood T cell repertoires in COVID-19. The data were produced by immunoSEQ multiplex PCR, yet TCRdb's version contains in-frame clones alone and is incomplete. The sample includes some 350,000 clones, roughly 84% of them seen just once. The TCR comes from a woman younger than 45 who had recovered from COVID-19. Sample: PBMCs or T cells enriched from blood (not recorded which).

CDR3 sequence reads: CATSRDKQSSNTGELFF. The CDR3 DNA reads as TGTGCCACCAGCAGAGATAAGCAAAGTTCGAACACCGGGGAGCTGTTTTTT. The chain employs TRBV15 and TRBJ2-2; no firm D call. The CDR3 contains 17 residues. The germline gives CDR1 LNHNV, CDR2 YYDKDF (reference sequence). V lost 0 bases and J 0 bases, leaving 11 bases between the germline ends.